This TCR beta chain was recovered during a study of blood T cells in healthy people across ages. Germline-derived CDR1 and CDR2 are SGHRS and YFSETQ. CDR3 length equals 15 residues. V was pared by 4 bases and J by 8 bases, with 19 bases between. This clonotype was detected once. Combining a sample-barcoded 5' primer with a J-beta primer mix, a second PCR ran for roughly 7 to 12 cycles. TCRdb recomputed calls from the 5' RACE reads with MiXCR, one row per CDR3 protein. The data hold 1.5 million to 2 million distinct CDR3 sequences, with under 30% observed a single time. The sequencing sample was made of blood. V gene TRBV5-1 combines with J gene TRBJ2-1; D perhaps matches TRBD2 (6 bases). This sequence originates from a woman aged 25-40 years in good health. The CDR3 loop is CASSDGTPRVDEQFF. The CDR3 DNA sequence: TGCGCCAGCAGCGACGGGACTCCCAGAGTGGATGAGCAGTTCTTC.